This TCR beta chain was captured in a study of cytomegalovirus exposure and HLA in healthy donors. The overall study: The roughly 130 validation repertoires used the same platform as the 550 to 850 first-cohort repertoires (as reported by a later analysis).

Profiling relied on immunoSEQ multiplex PCR, and the TCRdb table lists in-frame clones only, not all of them. The table has 150,000 to 200,000 clones, more than 75% seen once. Germline V gene lookup returns CDR1 LNHDA and CDR2 SQIVND (reference sequence). CDR3 length: 15 amino acids. The TCR comes from a woman aged 18-29 years in good health and CMV-seronegative. This sequence joins TRBV19 and TRBJ2-5; 10 positions agree with TRBD1. The end of the DNA is better explained by TRBJ2-7, so the J call may be wrong. Sequencing input: PBMCs. The CDR3 spells CASSNRQGANYEQYF. The DNA for the CDR3 is TGTGCCAGTAGTAACAGACAGGGGGCAAACTACGAGCAGTACTTC.